A selection of T cell receptor beta chains follows, all from one sample in a study of blood T cell repertoires in COVID-19. Profiled with immunoSEQ multiplex PCR; TCRdb holds only in-frame clones, not every one. The sample gives almost 250,000 clones, about 82% of which show up once; approximately 5% is in the top ten. Sequenced input: peripheral blood. Every receptor here comes from a woman of 80 years or more with COVID-19, enrolled during active disease. The CDR3 runs from the conserved cysteine through the conserved F or W. The order of the fields is J gene, V gene, CDR3 protein.

J gene: TRBJ1-5; V gene: TRBV10-3; CDR3 protein: CATGTGSQPQHF
J gene: TRBJ1-6; V gene: TRBV14; CDR3 protein: CASRLQGIVNSPLHF
J gene: TRBJ2-1; V gene: TRBV7-2; CDR3 protein: CASSPLAGDNNEQFF
J gene: TRBJ1-5; V gene: TRBV28; CDR3 protein: CASIGSYSNQPQHF
J gene: TRBJ1-2; V gene: TRBV6-1; CDR3 protein: CASSEQRQARGYTF
J gene: TRBJ1-1; V gene: TRBV14; CDR3 protein: CASSRQGAGEAFF
J gene: TRBJ2-3; V gene: TRBV5-4; CDR3 protein: CASSPAWGRNTDTQYF
J gene: TRBJ2-7; V gene: TRBV5-1; CDR3 protein: CASSLGSFGTGGAYEQYF
J gene: TRBJ1-3; V gene: TRBV20-1; CDR3 protein: CSASRVSGNTIYF
J gene: TRBJ1-1; V gene: TRBV11-2; CDR3 protein: CASNQGGITEAFF
J gene: TRBJ1-4; V gene: TRBV5-4; CDR3 protein: CASSQKGGTATNEKLFF
J gene: TRBJ1-1; V gene: TRBV5-1; CDR3 protein: CASSLAGTGTAGEAFF
J gene: TRBJ2-4; V gene: TRBV2; CDR3 protein: CASIGQGGNIQYF
J gene: TRBJ2-5; V gene: TRBV24-1; CDR3 protein: CATSDPGHPTQYF
J gene: TRBJ1-5; V gene: TRBV19; CDR3 protein: CASSPRTGGSNQPQHF
J gene: TRBJ1-1; V gene: TRBV5-1; CDR3 protein: CASSSGSGPNTEAFF
J gene: TRBJ2-5; V gene: TRBV5-1; CDR3 protein: CASSLGGQGGKQETQYF
J gene: TRBJ1-1; V gene: TRBV11-2; CDR3 protein: CASSSPGNTEAFF
J gene: TRBJ2-7; V gene: TRBV28; CDR3 protein: CASSTLTTEQYF